Below are 11 T cell receptor beta chains sequenced from a single sample in a study of tumor and adjacent non-tumor tissue in lung cancer. Three rounds of nested PCR, following a modified ARM-PCR protocol, produced the TCRbeta library. From the multiplex PCR reads, TCRdb called clonotypes with MiXCR, one entry per CDR3 protein. The repertoire includes some 84,000 distinct CDR3 sequences, 61% of them detected once, and around 14% sits in the top ten. This sample's RNA came from whole unsorted tissue. The sequenced sample consisted of lung tumor tissue. The source is a man in his sixties or seventies with non-small cell lung cancer.

About this clonotype: In this CDR3 the conserved last residue, phenylalanine or tryptophan, is missing, so a read error is likely. The chain combines TRBV7-9 with TRBJ1-2, with D perhaps TRBD1 (5 bases). The CDR3 runs to 16 residues. The germline V gene encodes CDR1 SEHNR and CDR2 FQNEAQ (reference sequence). Trimming removed 5 bases at V and 2 bases at J, with 18 bases between. CDR3 loop: CASSHIDGGLNYGYTI. CDR3 DNA sequence: TGTGCCAGCAGCCACATCGACGGGGGTTTAAACTATGGCTACACCATC.

Only a few counts were recorded for this clonotype. The chain employs TRBV14 and TRBJ2-1; D ambiguous. V lost 0 bases and J lost 15, with 15 bases in between. This CDR3 is 13 amino acids long. Germline V CDR1 and CDR2: SGHDN, FVKESK. DNA for the CDR3: TGTGCCAGCAGCCAAGATAATTCCAGGACGAGGTTCTTC. Protein product: CASSQDNSRTRFF.

The genes are TRBV24-1 and TRBJ2-7, with D possibly matching TRBD1 (5 bases). The CDR3 length is 14 residues. V was trimmed by 5 bases and J by 6 bases, leaving 16 bases between them. Germline loops: CDR1 KGHDR, CDR2 SFDVKD. CDR3 sequence (DNA): TGTGCCACCAGTGGTTGGGGCCAGTACGCCGAGCAGTACTTC. Protein product: CATSGWGQYAEQYF.

The chain carries TRBV6-5 and TRBJ2-1, with TRBD2 matching 7 bases. Germline-derived CDR1 and CDR2 are MNHEY and SVGAGI. The CDR3 sequence is 13 residues long. The CDR3 DNA sequence: TGTACCACCGGGGGGATAGGGGTCAATGAGCAGTTCTTC. The encoded protein is CTTGGIGVNEQFF.

About this clonotype itself: The junction departs from the called germline gene at one end, perhaps through a read error. The DNA of the CDR3 is TGTACCAGCAGCTTAGGATGGGACAGCCCTCAAGAGACCCAGTACTTT. This codes for CTSSLGWDSPQETQYF. This chain joins TRBV11-2 and TRBJ2-5; TRBD1 aligns across 7 bases. The CDR3 has 16 amino acids. Germline V gene sequence: CDR1 SGHAT, CDR2 FQNNGV.

V usage is TRBV11-2 and J usage is TRBJ2-2, with a possible D match to TRBD2 (6 bases). This CDR3 spans 15 amino acids. V lost 9 bases and J lost 4, with 18 bases in between. In germline, CDR1 is SGHAT, CDR2 FQNNGV. CDR3 residues: CASRLADRVTGELFF. In DNA, the CDR3 is TGTGCCAGTAGGTTAGCGGATAGGGTCACCGGGGAGCTGTTTTTT. The full variable domain, completed using reference TRBV11-2 and TRBJ2-2, is EAGVAQSPRYKIIEKRQSVAFWCNPISGHATLYWYQQILGQGPKLLIQFQNNGVVDDSQLPKDRFSAERLKGVDSTLKIQPAKLEDSAVYLCASRLADRVTGELFFGEGSRLTVL.

This clonotype was seen at least ten times. Just one base apart from a much larger clone, this may be a read error. The chain employs TRBV29-1 and TRBJ2-3; the D is unclear. CDR3 length equals 12 residues. Germline V CDR1 and CDR2: SQVTM, ANQGSEA. The chain's CDR3 is CSVEVRTDTRYF. DNA for the CDR3: TGCAGCGTTGAAGTTCGCACAGATACGCGGTATTTT.

A single count supports this clonotype. Likely a read error: the CDR3 ends without its conserved phenylalanine or tryptophan. The chain recombines TRBV6-5 with TRBJ2-7; 8 bases are a match to TRBD1. CDR1 is MNHEY, CDR2 SVGAGI, per germline. The J segment lost 5 bases and the V segment lost 0 bases, leaving 6 bases of the junction unmatched. The CDR3 runs to 15 residues. CDR3 in amino acids: CASSYSGQAGHEQYL. The CDR3 DNA is TGTGCCAGCAGTTACTCGGGACAGGCCGGGCACGAGCAGTACCTC.

On this clonotype: An end of the junction differs from the germline gene, which may be a read error. The V call is TRBV11-3, the J call TRBJ2-2; 7 positions match TRBD1. The CDR3 length is 14 residues. The germline V gene has CDR1 SGHNT and CDR2 YENEEA. The CDR3 coding sequence is TGCGCCAGCAGCCAACAGGGGAACACCGGGGAGATGTTTTTT. It translates to CASSQQGNTGEMFF.

Concerning this clonotype itself: Its ends do not fully match the called genes, so a read error is possible. The chain is built from TRBV11-2 and TRBJ2-2, with 8 positions matching TRBD1. The CDR3 extends over 13 amino acids. Germline V gives CDR1 SGHAT, CDR2 FQNNGV. Here the CDR3 reads CASGNQGAGEPFF. The CDR3 DNA reads TGTGCCAGCGGTAATCAGGGGGCCGGGGAGCCGTTTTTT. Combining the CDR3 with reference TRBV11-2 and TRBJ2-2 gives the whole variable domain EAGVAQSPRYKIIEKRQSVAFWCNPISGHATLYWYQQILGQGPKLLIQFQNNGVVDDSQLPKDRFSAERLKGVDSTLKIQPAKLEDSAVYLCASGNQGAGEPFFGEGSRLTVL.

This clonotype was seen a single time. The chain carries TRBV7-9 and TRBJ1-5; D gene ambiguous. With 1 base removed from V and 6 bases from J, the gap between germline ends came to 7 bases. The CDR3 totals 13 residues. Germline lookup yields CDR1 SEHNR and CDR2 FQNEAQ (reference sequence). CDR3 DNA sequence: TGTGCCAGCAGCTTAGGATGGAGTCAGCCCCAGCATTTT. Amino acid sequence: CASSLGWSQPQHF.